The clone carrying this T cell receptor beta chain was detected only a few times. The antigen is not known. This sample was taken from a study of regulatory T cells in long-lasting Graves disease. Time point of the sample: newly diagnosed GD, antithyroid drugs for less than 3 months. With RNA extracted from PBMCs as input, the TCR library was made. Patients met American Thyroid Association criteria for Graves' disease. With iRepertoire HTBI primers and Arm-PCR of CDR3 regions, TCR beta libraries were built. MiXCR was run by TCRdb on the multiplex PCR reads, yielding one entry per CDR3 protein. The table records under 450,000 distinct CDR3 sequences, around 16% of them present only once. General study points: Gene preferences differed: TRBV28, TRBJ1-2, TRBJ2-5 in persistent cases.

The CDR3 loop spans 14 amino acids. Germline V lookup: CDR1 KGHDR, CDR2 SFDVKD. V gave up 3 bases and J gave up 4 bases, with 8 bases separating them. These data were likewise used in another study, on T cells in Graves' hyperthyroidism and ophthalmopathy. This second study notes: Those patients with uncontrolled infection, other autoimmune disease, pregnancy or lactation were excluded. HTBI primers drove first-round RT-PCR of the TCR CDR3.

This receptor was identified in a woman between 18 and 30 years old with Graves disease. This sample comprised peripheral blood mononuclear cells (PBMCs), obtained at new diagnosis, from a patient treated with antithyroid drugs. The genes are TRBV24-1 and TRBJ2-2; D is perhaps TRBD2 (6 bases). The CDR3 bases are TGTGCCACCAGTGATGGGGGGTCCACCGGGGAGCTGTTTTTT. Translating gives CATSDGGSTGELFF.